This TCR beta chain was identified in a study of shared clonotypes between healthy human individuals. Broader study findings: A handful of donors shared around 5.2% of their naive CD4 clonotypes.

With regard to this clone: Its antigen is as yet unknown.

Sequencing was performed with immunoSEQ multiplex PCR; in TCRdb, only in-frame clones are kept and a portion is missing. The table shows 1.5 million to 2.5 million clones, with approximately 94% occurring only once. Terminally differentiated effector memory CD45RA+ cells were excluded from the naive CD8 cells, which were CD45RO-negative and positively selected for CCR7. The sequenced material came from naive CD8+ T cells sorted from blood. The TCR was taken from a man between 18 and 35 years old in good health.

The CDR3 spells CASSVDPGMLSTDTQYF. CDR3 bases: TGTGCCAGCAGCGTGGACCCAGGGATGCTTAGCACAGATACGCAGTATTTT. V usage is TRBV5-8 and J usage is TRBJ2-3; D is possibly TRBD1 (5 bases). The CDR3 consists of 17 residues. The V end was cut by 4 bases, the J end by 0 bases, with 18 bases between. Germline-derived CDR1 and CDR2 are SGHTS and YDEGEE.